Detailed here is one T cell receptor (beta chain). What it binds is unknown. The sample originates from a study of T cell responses to AZD1222 COVID-19 vaccine. General observations from the study: The repertoires were collected only after the peak T cell response. Spike-wide coverage was observed for vaccine-associated CD4 TCRs, with dominant responses at 160-218 and 743-854. In a largely white British group with more females than males, clonal diversity was possibly underestimated. Two AZD1222 administrations were followed by greater Spike-specific TCR breadth and depth.

Here immunoSEQ multiplex PCR was the method, and the copy in TCRdb shows in-frame clones only, minus some. There are 100,000 to 150,000 clones in the sample; under 90% occur only once, and approximately 6.8% lies in the top ten. V was pared by 5 bases and J by 5 bases, with 10 bases between. The CDR3 has 13 residues. CDR1 is SGHAT, CDR2 FQNNGV, per germline. This clonotype originated in an adult in good health. The sequences come from peripheral blood, collected on day 0 of AZD1222 vaccination. The gene calls are TRBV11-2 and TRBJ2-1; D not resolved. The CDR3 bases are TGTGCCAGCAGCCCCTCCCTTAACAATGAGCAGTTCTTC. As protein: CASSPSLNNEQFF.